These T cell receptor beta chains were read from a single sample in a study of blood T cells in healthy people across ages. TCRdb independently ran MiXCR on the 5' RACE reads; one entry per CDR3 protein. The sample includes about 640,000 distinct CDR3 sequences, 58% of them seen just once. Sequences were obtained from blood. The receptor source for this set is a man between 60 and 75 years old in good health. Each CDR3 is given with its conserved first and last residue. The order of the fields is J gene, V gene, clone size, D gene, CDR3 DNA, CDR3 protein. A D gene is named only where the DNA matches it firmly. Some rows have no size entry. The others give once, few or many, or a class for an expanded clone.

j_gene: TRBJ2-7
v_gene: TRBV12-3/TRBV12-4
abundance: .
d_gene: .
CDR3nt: TGTGCCAGCAGTTCCCTGGATGAGCAGTACTTC
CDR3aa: CASSSLDEQYF

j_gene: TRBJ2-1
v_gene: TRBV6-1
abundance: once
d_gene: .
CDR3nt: TGTGCCAGCAGGGAACCTACAAGTTACAATGAGCAGTTCTTC
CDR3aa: CASREPTSYNEQFF

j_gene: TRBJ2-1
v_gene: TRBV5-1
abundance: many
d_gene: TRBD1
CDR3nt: TGTGCCAGCAGCCCAGGACAGGGGTACAATGAGCAGTTCTTC
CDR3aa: CASSPGQGYNEQFF

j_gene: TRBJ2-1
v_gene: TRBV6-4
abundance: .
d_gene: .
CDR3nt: TGTGCCAGCAGCCCGACCGTGAGTTACGCAGATGAGCAGTTCTTC
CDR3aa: CASSPTVSYADEQFF

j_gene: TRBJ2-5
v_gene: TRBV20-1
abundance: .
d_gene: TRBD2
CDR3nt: TGCAGTGCTAGCACACTAGCGGGGGGTAGGGAGACCCAGTACTTC
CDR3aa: CSASTLAGGRETQYF

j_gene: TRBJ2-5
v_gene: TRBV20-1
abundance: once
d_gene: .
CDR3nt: TGCAGTGCCCTGACTCCAGGGATGGAGACCCAGTACTTC
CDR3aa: CSALTPGMETQYF

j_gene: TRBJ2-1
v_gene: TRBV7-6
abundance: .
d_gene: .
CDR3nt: TGTGCCAGCAGCGTGGACACCGGTGGGAATGAGCAGTTCTTC
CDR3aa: CASSVDTGGNEQFF

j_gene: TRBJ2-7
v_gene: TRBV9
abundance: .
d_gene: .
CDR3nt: TGTGCCAGCAGCGTGGACCCGAGCTCCTACGAGCAGTACTTC
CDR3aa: CASSVDPSSYEQYF

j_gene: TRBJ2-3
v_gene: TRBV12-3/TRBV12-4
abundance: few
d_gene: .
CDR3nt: TGTGCCAGCAGTTTTGGACTAACAGATACGCAGTATTTT
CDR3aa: CASSFGLTDTQYF

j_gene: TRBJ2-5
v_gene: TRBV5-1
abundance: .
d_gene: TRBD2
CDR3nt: TGCGCCAGCAGCTGGAGCGGGGGGGCTGGTGAGACCCAGTACTTC
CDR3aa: CASSWSGGAGETQYF

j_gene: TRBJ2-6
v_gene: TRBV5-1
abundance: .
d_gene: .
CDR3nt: TGCGCCAGCAGCATCGGGAACTCTGGGGCCAACGTCCTGACTTTC
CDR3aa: CASSIGNSGANVLTF

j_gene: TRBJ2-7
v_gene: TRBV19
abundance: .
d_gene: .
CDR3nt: TGTGCCAGTAGTATTGCACAGTCCTCCTACGAGCAGTACTTC
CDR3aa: CASSIAQSSYEQYF

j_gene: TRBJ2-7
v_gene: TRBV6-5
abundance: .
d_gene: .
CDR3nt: TGTGCCAGCAGTTACCGAATATCCCGGGACGGCTCCTACGAGCAGTACTTC
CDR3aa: CASSYRISRDGSYEQYF

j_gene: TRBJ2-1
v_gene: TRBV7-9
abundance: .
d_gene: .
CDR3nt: TGTGCCAGCAGCTTAGAGGACATGAGAGTTCTTCATAATGAGCAGTTCTTC
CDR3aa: CASSLEDMRVLHNEQFF

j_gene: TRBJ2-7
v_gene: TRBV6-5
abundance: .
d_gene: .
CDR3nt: TGTGCCAGCAGTTACTCCAGGGGGGACGACGAGCAGTACTTC
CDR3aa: CASSYSRGDDEQYF

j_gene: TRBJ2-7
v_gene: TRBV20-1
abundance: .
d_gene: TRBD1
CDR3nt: TGCAGTGCTAGAGATCCGGGACAGGGGGGCTACGAGCAGTACTTC
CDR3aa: CSARDPGQGGYEQYF

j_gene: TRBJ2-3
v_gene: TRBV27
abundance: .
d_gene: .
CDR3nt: TGTGCCAGCAGTTTGAATCCCCGGGGTACAGATACGCAGTATTTT
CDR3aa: CASSLNPRGTDTQYF

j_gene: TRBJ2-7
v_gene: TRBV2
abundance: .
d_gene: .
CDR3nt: TGTGCCAGCAGTGACGGTCCGGGATCCTACGAGCAGTACTTC
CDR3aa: CASSDGPGSYEQYF

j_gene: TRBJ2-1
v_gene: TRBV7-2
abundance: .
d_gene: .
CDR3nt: TGTGCCAGCAGCCAGCGCAATGAGCAGTTCTTC
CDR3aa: CASSQRNEQFF

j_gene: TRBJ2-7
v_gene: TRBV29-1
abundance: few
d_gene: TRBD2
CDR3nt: TGCAGCGCTACTAGCGGGGGCGAGCAGTACTTC
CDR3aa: CSATSGGEQYF

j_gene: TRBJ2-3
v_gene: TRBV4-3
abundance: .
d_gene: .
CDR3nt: TGCGCCAGCAGCCAAGGAGGCGTGTGGTCTAGCACAGATACGCAGTATTTT
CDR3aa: CASSQGGVWSSTDTQYF

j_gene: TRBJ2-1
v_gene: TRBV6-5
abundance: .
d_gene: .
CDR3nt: TGTGCCAGCAGTTATGTCGGTCGAAGCTCATGGGGTGAGCAGTTCTTC
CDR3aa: CASSYVGRSSWGEQFF

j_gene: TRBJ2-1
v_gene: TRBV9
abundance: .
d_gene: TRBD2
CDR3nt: TGTGCCAGCAGCGCTTCGGGGGTAGCGGGAGACAATGAGCAGTTCTTC
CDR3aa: CASSASGVAGDNEQFF

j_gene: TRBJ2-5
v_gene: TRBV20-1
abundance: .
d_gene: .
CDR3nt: TGCAGTGCATTAGCGCAACAAGAGACCCAGTACTTC
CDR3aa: CSALAQQETQYF

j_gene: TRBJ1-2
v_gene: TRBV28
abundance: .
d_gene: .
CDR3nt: TGTGCCAGCAGCCGACATTACGGAAGTGGCTACACCTTC
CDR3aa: CASSRHYGSGYTF